The next 17 T cell receptor beta chains were all read from a single sample in a study of T-cell reconstitution after alpha-beta-depleted transplantation in children. For TCRbeta, the library was prepared with unique molecular identifiers. TCRdb used MiXCR to reprocess the PCR reads, holding one entry per CDR3 protein. Counted here are about 400,000 distinct CDR3 sequences, around 20% occurring once; the ten biggest clones make up approximately 3.8%. The specimen was PBMCs from the stem cell graft donor, collected from the stem cell graft. All receptors derive from a human donor who donated a stem cell graft to a child with acute myeloid leukemia.

This clonotype was counted only a few times. The chain joins TRBV28 to TRBJ2-1, with D unresolved. Looked up from germline, CDR1 is MDHEN and CDR2 is SYDVKM. Trimming removed 6 bases at V and 6 bases at J, with 9 bases between. This CDR3 is 12 amino acids long. CDR3 sequence reads: CASRDARNEQFF. The CDR3 region has the DNA TGTGCCAGCAGGGACGCACGCAATGAGCAGTTCTTC.

This clonotype was seen only a few times. The rearrangement uses TRBV15 and TRBJ2-1, with TRBD2 matching 13 bases. V trimming: 0 bases; J trimming: 5 bases; junction bases outside the gene matches: 7. The CDR3 runs 18 residues. The germline gives CDR1 LNHNV, CDR2 YYDKDF (reference sequence). In DNA, the CDR3 is TGTGCCACCAGCAGAGATATCCCGACTAGCGGGAGGAACAATGAGCAGTTCTTC. This translates into CATSRDIPTSGRNNEQFF.

This clonotype was recorded a few times. The chain recombines TRBV20-1 with TRBJ2-7; D might be TRBD2 (6 bases). Deletions cut 5 bases from V and 0 bases from J, with 20 bases between. Germline V gives CDR1 DFQATT, CDR2 SNEGSKA (reference sequence). The CDR3 covers 16 residues. The CDR3 protein is CSAPPLSGAHSYEQYF. CDR3 nucleotide sequence: TGCAGTGCTCCTCCGCTGTCGGGAGCCCACTCCTACGAGCAGTACTTC.

This clonotype was counted a few times. The chain employs TRBV20-1 and TRBJ1-4; 10 positions agree with TRBD1. The CDR3 covers 15 residues. Germline values: CDR1 DFQATT, CDR2 SNEGSKA (reference sequence). The trim removed 6 bases at V and 2 bases at J, leaving 6 bases unmatched. CDR3 nucleotide sequence: TGCAGTGCACGAGACAGGGGGCTCACTAATGAAAAACTGTTTTTT. Amino acids: CSARDRGLTNEKLFF.

This chain uses TRBV7-8 with TRBJ2-7, with D tentatively TRBD1 (6 bases). The CDR3 covers 13 residues. Germline V lookup: CDR1 SGHVS, CDR2 FQNEAQ. Trimming pared 1 base from V and 9 bases from J, leaving 13 bases between. The CDR3 region has the DNA TGTGCCAGCAGCTTAGGAGGACAGTATGGGCAGTACTTC. This translates into CASSLGGQYGQYF.

Points on this clonotype: An end of the junction does not agree with germline; a read error may underlie this. The chain carries TRBV7-7 and TRBJ2-5; D unresolved. The germline CDR1 and CDR2 sequences are SSHAT and FNYEAQ (reference sequence). The CDR3 totals 13 residues. The CDR3 sequence is CASSRTLEETQYF. As DNA, the CDR3 is TGTGCTAGCAGCCGGACCCTAGAAGAGACCCAGTACTTC.

The gene calls are TRBV9 and TRBJ2-1, with 10 positions matching TRBD1. V lost 4 bases, J lost 7 bases, and 8 bases stayed unmatched. Germline lookup yields CDR1 SGDLS and CDR2 YYNGEE. The CDR3 runs 15 residues. The CDR3 loop is CASSIAGTGVNEQFF. The CDR3 coding sequence is TGTGCCAGCAGCATCGCCGGGACAGGGGTGAATGAGCAGTTCTTC.

This clonotype was observed a few times. The chain recombines TRBV6-1 with TRBJ1-5; 9 bases are shared with TRBD1. Germline loops: CDR1 MNHNS, CDR2 SASEGT. V lost 7 bases to trimming and J lost 8 bases; unmatched junction nucleotides: 6. The CDR3 contains 13 residues. The DNA for the CDR3 is TGTGCCAGCAATACAGGGGGCCGGGAGCCCCAGCATTTT. Encoded protein: CASNTGGREPQHF.

This clonotype appeared a few times. The chain carries TRBV20-1 and TRBJ2-1; D remains ambiguous. V gave up 8 bases and J gave up 0 bases, with 11 bases separating them. CDR1 is DFQATT and CDR2 is SNEGSKA in the germline V gene (reference sequence). The CDR3 contains 13 residues. The DNA for the CDR3 is TGCAGTTTAAAGGGAAGCTCCTACAATGAGCAGTTCTTC. Amino acid sequence: CSLKGSSYNEQFF.

This clonotype was observed a few times. The V gene is TRBV7-2, the J gene TRBJ2-7; no clear D gene. CDR1 SGHTA and CDR2 FQGNSA come from the germline V gene. With 1 base removed from V and 0 bases from J, the gap between germline ends came to 10 bases. The CDR3 length is 15 residues. DNA for the CDR3: TGTGCCAGCAGCTTAGGGGCGGCTCCCTCCTACGAGCAGTACTTC. Encoded protein: CASSLGAAPSYEQYF.

Concerning this clonotype: An end of the junction differs from the germline gene, which may be a read error. The rearrangement uses TRBV7-6 and TRBJ2-2; the match to TRBD2 covers 12 bases. The CDR3 covers 15 residues. The germline CDR1 and CDR2 sequences are SGHVS and FNYEAQ. CDR3: CTSHRLAGAAGELFF. For the CDR3, the DNA is TGTACCAGCCACCGACTAGCGGGAGCGGCCGGGGAGCTGTTTTTT.

The sample holds a few counts of this clonotype. The chain joins TRBV4-1 to TRBJ2-7; TRBD1 matches at 7 bases. After removal of 5 bases from V and 4 bases from J, the junction contained 8 bases not matched to a gene. This CDR3 contains 14 residues. The germline gives CDR1 MGHRA, CDR2 YSYEKL. The CDR3 reads CASSFPNRGYEQYF. The DNA for the CDR3 is TGCGCCAGCAGCTTTCCGAACAGGGGATACGAGCAGTACTTC.

This clonotype showed up just a few times. This chain joins TRBV29-1 and TRBJ2-2; D unresolved. The CDR3 length is 15 residues. The germline gives CDR1 SQVTM, CDR2 ANQGSEA. V was trimmed by 4 bases and J by 4 bases, leaving 16 bases between them. The CDR3 DNA reads TGCAGCGTTGCCATTTCTAGTTCGGGCACCGGGGAGCTGTTTTTT. This sequence encodes CSVAISSSGTGELFF.

This chain links TRBV4-3 with TRBJ2-1; D gene unclear. CDR1 is LGHNA and CDR2 is YSLEER in the germline V gene. Trimming took 0 bases from V and 12 from J, leaving 18 bases between them. This CDR3 contains 15 residues. CDR3 DNA sequence: TGCGCCAGCAGCCAAGATAATCTGGGCCCGGGCGGGCAGTTCTTC. Its translation is CASSQDNLGPGGQFF.

The chain joins TRBV28 to TRBJ1-1; 8 bases align to TRBD1. The V gene's germline CDR1 is MDHEN and CDR2 SYDVKM. Unmatched junction bases numbered 15, after V lost 4 bases and J lost 8 bases. The CDR3 is made up of 16 amino acids. This CDR3 reads CASSSPSGQVPREAFF. The DNA for the CDR3 is TGTGCCAGCAGTTCCCCATCGGGACAGGTGCCCCGCGAAGCTTTCTTT.

V usage is TRBV19 and J usage is TRBJ2-7; tentative D call: TRBD2 (5 bases). V gave up 1 base and J gave up 0 bases, with 7 bases separating them. Germline CDR1 is LNHDA and CDR2 is SQIVND (reference sequence). The CDR3 runs to 14 residues. The CDR3 sequence: CASSIGGNSYEQYF. The CDR3 DNA follows: TGTGCCAGTAGTATAGGAGGGAACTCCTACGAGCAGTACTTC.

This chain links TRBV12-3 or TRBV12-4 with TRBJ2-7; D possibly corresponds to TRBD1 (6 bases). The CDR3 length is 14 residues. Between the trimmed V and J ends, which lost 6 bases and 0 bases, there was a span of 12 bases. The CDR3, as DNA: TGTGCCAGCAGCGAGGGACACGGCTCCTACGAGCAGTACTTC. Translating gives CASSEGHGSYEQYF.